Listed here are 14 T cell receptor beta chains from one sample, sequenced in a study of post-analysis software for immune sequencing data. Study-wide results and caveats: Five or six TRBV segments appeared more often in patients than in controls, and TRBV5-6, TRBV5-1 and TRBV20-1 were among these.

Their target antigens are unknown. Prepared TCR beta cDNA libraries contained unique molecular identifiers. Each CDR3 protein is one row after TCRdb ran MiXCR on the PCR reads. This table has about 770,000 distinct CDR3 sequences, 46% appearing once. The sequenced sample consisted of blood. These receptors were obtained from a girl under 18 with multiple sclerosis.

CDR3 coding DNA: TGCAGTGCAACCTCAGTGAGGGGGGATACGCAGTATTTT. Its translation is CSATSVRGDTQYF. The chain links TRBV20-1 to TRBJ2-3; maybe TRBD1 (6 bases). CDR1 is DFQATT and CDR2 is SNEGSKA in the germline V gene (reference sequence). V was clipped by 6 bases and J by 6 bases, with 16 bases between them. This CDR3 spans 13 amino acids.

The chain couples TRBV4-1 to TRBJ2-7; 9 nucleotides match TRBD2. Germline V gene lookup returns CDR1 MGHRA and CDR2 YSYEKL. The length of the CDR3 is 14 residues. V dropped 0 bases and J dropped 6; count of bases not matched to a gene: 3. CDR3 loop: CASSQEGSGSEQYF. The CDR3 DNA follows: TGCGCCAGCAGCCAAGAAGGTAGCGGGAGCGAGCAGTACTTC.

The V call is TRBV5-1, the J call TRBJ1-1; D is uncertain. Germline lookup yields CDR1 SGHRS and CDR2 YFSETQ. Between the trimmed V and J ends, which lost 0 bases and 8 bases, there was a span of 20 bases. The CDR3 runs 16 residues. CDR3 residues: CASSLGFGEFQEEAFF. CDR3 in DNA: TGCGCCAGCAGCTTGGGGTTTGGGGAATTTCAGGAAGAAGCTTTCTTT.

This clonotype has just a few counts. The chain carries TRBV29-1 and TRBJ1-2, with TRBD1 matching over 10 bases. The CDR3 is made up of 13 amino acids. After removal of 7 bases from V and 6 bases from J, the junction contained 8 bases not matched to a gene. The germline gives CDR1 SQVTM, CDR2 ANQGSEA. The CDR3 spells CSAPPGTGDGYTF. CDR3 nucleotide sequence: TGCAGCGCGCCCCCCGGGACAGGGGATGGCTACACCTTC.

The chain joins TRBV11-2 to TRBJ2-1; 9 nucleotides line up with TRBD2. With V trimmed by 5 bases and J by 9 bases, 17 bases remained unmatched. The CDR3 loop spans 17 amino acids. In germline, CDR1 is SGHAT, CDR2 FQNNGV. The CDR3 sequence is CASSAGLEASGKIEQFF. CDR3 DNA: TGTGCCAGCAGCGCCGGATTGGAGGCTAGCGGGAAGATTGAGCAGTTCTTC. Complete variable domain (other parts from reference TRBV11-2 and TRBJ2-1): EAGVAQSPRYKIIEKRQSVAFWCNPISGHATLYWYQQILGQGPKLLIQFQNNGVVDDSQLPKDRFSAERLKGVDSTLKIQPAKLEDSAVYLCASSAGLEASGKIEQFFGPGTRLTVL.

The chain has TRBV5-1 and TRBJ2-1, with 8 bases that match TRBD1. CDR1 is SGHRS and CDR2 is YFSETQ in the germline V gene. The CDR3 sequence is 12 residues long. V dropped 4 bases and J dropped 10; count of bases not matched to a gene: 4. As DNA, the CDR3 is TGCGCCAGCAGCCCCAGGGGGCTCGAGCAGTTCTTC. It codes for CASSPRGLEQFF.

The chain joins TRBV12-3 or TRBV12-4 to TRBJ2-3, with D unresolved. Trimming stripped 7 bases from V and 7 bases from J, with 21 bases between. The CDR3 sequence is 15 residues long. The CDR3 spells CASKVASTSSNTQYF. In nucleotides, the CDR3 is TGTGCCAGCAAAGTGGCGTCGACCAGCTCCAATACGCAGTATTTT.

The chain links TRBV25-1 to TRBJ1-4, with TRBD1 identical over 8 bases. Germline values: CDR1 MGHDK, CDR2 SYGVNS. The J segment lost 5 bases and the V segment lost 4 bases, leaving 6 bases of the junction unmatched. The CDR3 length is 15 residues. The chain's CDR3 is CASSAWTGINEKLFF. CDR3 nucleotides: TGTGCCAGCAGTGCGTGGACAGGGATAAATGAAAAACTGTTTTTT.

This clonotype was detected only a few times. The chain uses TRBV7-9 and TRBJ1-4, with D perhaps TRBD1 (5 bases). CDR1 is SEHNR and CDR2 is FQNEAQ in the germline V gene (reference sequence). The length of the CDR3 is 14 residues. Trimming took 3 bases from V and 3 from J, leaving 8 bases between them. CDR3 bases: TGTGCCAGCAGCTTGGGGGTAGCTAATGAAAAACTGTTTTTT. It translates to CASSLGVANEKLFF. The whole variable domain, remainder taken from reference TRBV7-9 and TRBJ1-4, is DTGVSQNPRHKITKRGQNVTFRCDPISEHNRLYWYRQTLGQGPEFLTYFQNEAQLEKSRLLSDRFSAERPKGSFSTLEIQRTEQGDSAMYLCASSLGVANEKLFFGSGTQLSVL.

The table lists this clonotype with a few counts. This rearrangement joins TRBV7-2 to TRBJ1-5; tentative D call: TRBD1 (5 bases). The V end was cut by 3 bases, the J end by 2 bases, with 14 bases between. Germline CDR1 reads SGHTA; CDR2 reads FQGNSA. The CDR3 sequence is 16 residues long. CDR3 nucleotides: TGTGCCAGCAGCTTGGAGTGGGACGACGGCAATCAGCCCCAGCATTTT. Amino acids: CASSLEWDDGNQPQHF.

The chain carries TRBV28 and TRBJ2-3; 16 bases map to TRBD2. Trimming cost V 4 bases and J 5 bases; bases outside gene matches: 6. Germline lookup yields CDR1 MDHEN and CDR2 SYDVKM. This CDR3 contains 17 residues. The chain's CDR3 is CASSSPGLAGGGDTQYF. CDR3 DNA sequence: TGTGCCAGCAGTTCACCGGGACTAGCGGGAGGGGGAGATACGCAGTATTTT.

The rearrangement links TRBV15 to TRBJ2-7, with D hard to call. Near its end, the DNA agrees better with TRBJ2-5, so the J call may be wrong. The CDR3 is 14 amino acids. From germline, CDR1 is LNHNV and CDR2 YYDKDF (reference sequence). CDR3 sequence: CATSRDERRETQYF. CDR3 bases: TGTGCCACCAGCAGAGATGAGCGCCGAGAGACCCAGTACTTC.

This clonotype was detected once. V usage is TRBV5-1 and J usage is TRBJ2-1; the D is unclear. The J call may not be correct, given that the DNA end is closer to TRBJ2-7. This CDR3 has 16 amino acids. CDR1 and CDR2 (germline): SGHRS, YFSETQ. CDR3 loop: CASSADSRVPTYEQYF. The CDR3 DNA reads as TGCGCCAGCAGCGCCGACTCTAGAGTCCCCACCTACGAGCAGTACTTC.

The gene calls are TRBV12-3 or TRBV12-4 and TRBJ2-4; D unresolved. The J call may be mistaken, given a closer DNA end match to TRBJ2-7. The CDR3 covers 12 residues. CDR3 in DNA: TGTGCCAGCAGTTTTCTGGGTCACGAGCAGTACTTC. This sequence encodes CASSFLGHEQYF.